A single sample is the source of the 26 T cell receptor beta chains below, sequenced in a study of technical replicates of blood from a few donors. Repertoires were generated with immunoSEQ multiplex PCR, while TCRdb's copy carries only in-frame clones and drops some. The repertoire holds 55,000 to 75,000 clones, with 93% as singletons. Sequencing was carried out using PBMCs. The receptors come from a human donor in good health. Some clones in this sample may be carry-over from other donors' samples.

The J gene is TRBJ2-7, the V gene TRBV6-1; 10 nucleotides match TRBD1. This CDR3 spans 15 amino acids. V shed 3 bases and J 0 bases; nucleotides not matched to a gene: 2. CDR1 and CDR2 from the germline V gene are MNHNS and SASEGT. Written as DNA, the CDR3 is TGTGCCAGCAGTGAGGGACAGGGGCCCTCCTACGAGCAGTACTTC. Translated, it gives CASSEGQGPSYEQYF.

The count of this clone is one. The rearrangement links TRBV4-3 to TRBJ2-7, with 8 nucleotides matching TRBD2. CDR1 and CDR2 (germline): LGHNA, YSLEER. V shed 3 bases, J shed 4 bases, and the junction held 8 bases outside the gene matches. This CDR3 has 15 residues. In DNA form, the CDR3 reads TGCGCCAGCAGCCAGGCTCCGGGACTAGAATACGAGCAGTACTTC. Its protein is CASSQAPGLEYEQYF.

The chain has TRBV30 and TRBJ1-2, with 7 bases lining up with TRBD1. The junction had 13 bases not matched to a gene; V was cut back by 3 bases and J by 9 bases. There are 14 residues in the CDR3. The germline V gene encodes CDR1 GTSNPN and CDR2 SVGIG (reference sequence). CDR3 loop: CAWRDRSSLWSYTF. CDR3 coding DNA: TGTGCCTGGAGGGACAGGAGTTCCTTATGGAGCTACACCTTC.

The CDR3: CASSAGRTVPEAFF. The CDR3, as DNA: TGTGCCAGCAGTGCGGGAAGGACGGTACCTGAAGCTTTCTTT. The rearrangement uses TRBV2 and TRBJ1-1; D uncertain. V was clipped by 4 bases and J by 6 bases, with 15 bases between them. CDR1 is SNHLY and CDR2 is FYNNEI in the germline V gene. The CDR3 sequence is 14 residues long.

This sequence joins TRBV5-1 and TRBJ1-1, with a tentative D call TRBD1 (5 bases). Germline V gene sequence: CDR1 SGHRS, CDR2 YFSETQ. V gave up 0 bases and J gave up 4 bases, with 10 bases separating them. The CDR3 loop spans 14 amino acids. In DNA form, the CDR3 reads TGCGCCAGCAGCTTGGAAGGGGCATTCACTGAAGCTTTCTTT. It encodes CASSLEGAFTEAFF.

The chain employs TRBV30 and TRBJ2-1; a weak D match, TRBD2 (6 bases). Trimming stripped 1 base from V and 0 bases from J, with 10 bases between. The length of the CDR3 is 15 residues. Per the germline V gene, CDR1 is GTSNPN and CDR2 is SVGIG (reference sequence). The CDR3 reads CAWSGGVGSYNEQFF. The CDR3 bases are TGTGCCTGGAGTGGGGGGGTAGGCTCCTACAATGAGCAGTTCTTC.

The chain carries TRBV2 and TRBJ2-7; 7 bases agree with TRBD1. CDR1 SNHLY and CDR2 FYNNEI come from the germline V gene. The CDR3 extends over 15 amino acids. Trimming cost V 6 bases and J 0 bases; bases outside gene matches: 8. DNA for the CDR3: TGTGCCAGCAGCAGACAGGGCCGAAGCTCCTACGAGCAGTACTTC. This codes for CASSRQGRSSYEQYF.

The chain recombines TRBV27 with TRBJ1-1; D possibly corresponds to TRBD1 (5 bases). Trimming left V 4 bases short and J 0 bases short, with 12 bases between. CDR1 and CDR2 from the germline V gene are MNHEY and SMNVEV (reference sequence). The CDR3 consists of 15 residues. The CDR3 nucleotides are TGTGCCAGCAGTTCTGGGTGGGGGGTGAACACTGAAGCTTTCTTT. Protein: CASSSGWGVNTEAFF.

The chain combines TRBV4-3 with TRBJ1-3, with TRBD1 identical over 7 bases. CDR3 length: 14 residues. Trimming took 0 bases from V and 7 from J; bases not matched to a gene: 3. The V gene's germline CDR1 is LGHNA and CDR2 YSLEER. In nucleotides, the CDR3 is TGCGCCAGCAGCCAAGATGGAGGGGGCAACACCATATATTTT. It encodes CASSQDGGGNTIYF.

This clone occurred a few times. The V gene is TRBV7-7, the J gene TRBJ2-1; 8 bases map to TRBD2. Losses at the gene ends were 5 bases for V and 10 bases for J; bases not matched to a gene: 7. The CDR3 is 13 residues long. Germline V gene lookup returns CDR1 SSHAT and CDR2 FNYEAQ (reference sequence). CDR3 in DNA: TGTGCCAGCAGCATTAGCGGGAATCGGGAGCAGTTCTTC. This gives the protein CASSISGNREQFF.

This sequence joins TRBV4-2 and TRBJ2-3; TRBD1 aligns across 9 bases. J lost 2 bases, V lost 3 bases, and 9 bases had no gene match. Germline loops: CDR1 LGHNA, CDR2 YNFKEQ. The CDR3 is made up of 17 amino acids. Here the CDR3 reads CASSQASGQGTTDTQYF. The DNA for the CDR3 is TGTGCCAGCAGCCAGGCCTCGGGACAGGGAACCACAGATACGCAGTATTTT.

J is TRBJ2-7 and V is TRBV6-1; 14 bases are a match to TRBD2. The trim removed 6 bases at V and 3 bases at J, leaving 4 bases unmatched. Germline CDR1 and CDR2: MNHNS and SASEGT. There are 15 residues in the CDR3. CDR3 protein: CASRTGLAGDYEQYF. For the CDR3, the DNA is TGTGCCAGCAGGACGGGACTAGCGGGGGACTACGAGCAGTACTTC.

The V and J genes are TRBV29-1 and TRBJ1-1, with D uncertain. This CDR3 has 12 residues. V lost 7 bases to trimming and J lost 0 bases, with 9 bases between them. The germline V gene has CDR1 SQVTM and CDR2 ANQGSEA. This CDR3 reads CSGAGVNTEAFF. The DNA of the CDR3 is TGCAGCGGGGCGGGAGTGAACACTGAAGCTTTCTTT.

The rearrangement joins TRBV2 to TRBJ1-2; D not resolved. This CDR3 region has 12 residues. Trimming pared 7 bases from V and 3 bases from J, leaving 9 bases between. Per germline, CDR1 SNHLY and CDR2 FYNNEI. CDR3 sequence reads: CASNPLDYGYTF. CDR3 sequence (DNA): TGTGCCAGCAACCCTCTAGACTATGGCTACACCTTC.

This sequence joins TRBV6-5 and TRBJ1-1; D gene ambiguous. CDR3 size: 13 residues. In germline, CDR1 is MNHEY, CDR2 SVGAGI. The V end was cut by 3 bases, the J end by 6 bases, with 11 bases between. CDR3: CASSYRQWAEAFF. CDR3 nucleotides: TGTGCCAGCAGTTATCGACAATGGGCTGAAGCTTTCTTT.

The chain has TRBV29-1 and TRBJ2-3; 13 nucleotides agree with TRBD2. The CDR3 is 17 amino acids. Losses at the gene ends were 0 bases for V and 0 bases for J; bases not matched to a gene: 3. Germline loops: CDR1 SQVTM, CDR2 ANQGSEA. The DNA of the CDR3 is TGCAGCGTTGAAGAACCGGGACTAGCGGGGAGCACAGATACGCAGTATTTT. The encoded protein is CSVEEPGLAGSTDTQYF.

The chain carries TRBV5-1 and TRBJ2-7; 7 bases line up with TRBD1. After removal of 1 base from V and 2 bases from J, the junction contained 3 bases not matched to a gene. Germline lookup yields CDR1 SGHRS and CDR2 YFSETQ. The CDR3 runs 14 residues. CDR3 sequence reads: CASSLTGATYEQYF. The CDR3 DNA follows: TGCGCCAGCAGCTTGACAGGGGCCACCTACGAGCAGTACTTC.

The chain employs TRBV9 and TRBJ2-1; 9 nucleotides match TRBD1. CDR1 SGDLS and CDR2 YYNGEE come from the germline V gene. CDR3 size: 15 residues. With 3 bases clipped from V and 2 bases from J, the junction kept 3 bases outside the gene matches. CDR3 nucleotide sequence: TGTGCCAGCAGCGCACAGGGGGCGACCTACAATGAGCAGTTCTTC. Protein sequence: CASSAQGATYNEQFF.

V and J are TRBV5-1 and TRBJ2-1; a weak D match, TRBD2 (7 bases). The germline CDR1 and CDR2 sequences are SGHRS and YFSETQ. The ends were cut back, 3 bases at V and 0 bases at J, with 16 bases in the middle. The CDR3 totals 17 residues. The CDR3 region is CASSSGGARGSYNEQFF. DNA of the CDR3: TGCGCCAGCAGCTCGGGGGGTGCCAGGGGCTCCTACAATGAGCAGTTCTTC.

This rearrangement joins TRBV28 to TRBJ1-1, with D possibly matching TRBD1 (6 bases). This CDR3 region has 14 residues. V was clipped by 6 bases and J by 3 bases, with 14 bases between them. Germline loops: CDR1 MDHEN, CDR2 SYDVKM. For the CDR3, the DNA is TGTGCCAGCAGAGCCGGGACAAAGCACACTGAAGCTTTCTTT. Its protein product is CASRAGTKHTEAFF.

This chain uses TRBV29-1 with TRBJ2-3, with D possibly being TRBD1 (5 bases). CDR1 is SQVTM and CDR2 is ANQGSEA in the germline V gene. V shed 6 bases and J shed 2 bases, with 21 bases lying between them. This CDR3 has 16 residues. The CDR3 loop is CSVGPLVLQYTDTQYF. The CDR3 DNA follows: TGCAGCGTGGGGCCCCTTGTTCTACAATACACAGATACGCAGTATTTT.

CDR3 nucleotide sequence: TGTGCCAGCCGGTTACAGGACAGGACGGAAAAACTGTTTTTT. This sequence encodes CASRLQDRTEKLFF. The V gene is TRBV2, the J gene TRBJ1-4; TRBD1 matches at 7 bases. Unmatched junction bases numbered 11, after V lost 8 bases and J lost 8 bases. Germline-derived CDR1 and CDR2 are SNHLY and FYNNEI. The CDR3 consists of 14 residues.

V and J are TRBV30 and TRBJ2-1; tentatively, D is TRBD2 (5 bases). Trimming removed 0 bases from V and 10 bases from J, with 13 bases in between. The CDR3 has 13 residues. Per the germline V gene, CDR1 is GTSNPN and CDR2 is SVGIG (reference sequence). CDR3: CAWSVRPAAEQFF. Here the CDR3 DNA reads TGTGCCTGGAGTGTCCGACCAGCGGCCGAGCAGTTCTTC.

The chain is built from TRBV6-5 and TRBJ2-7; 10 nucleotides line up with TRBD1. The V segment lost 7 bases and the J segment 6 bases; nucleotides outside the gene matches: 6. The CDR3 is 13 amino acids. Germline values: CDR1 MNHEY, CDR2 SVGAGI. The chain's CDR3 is CASKGQGSGEQYF. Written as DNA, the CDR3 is TGTGCCAGCAAGGGACAGGGGTCGGGCGAGCAGTACTTC.

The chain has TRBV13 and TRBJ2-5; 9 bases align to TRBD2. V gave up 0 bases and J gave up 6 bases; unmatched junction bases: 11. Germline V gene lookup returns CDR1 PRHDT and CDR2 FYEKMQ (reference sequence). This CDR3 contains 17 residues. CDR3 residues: CASSLGEVASGTKTQYF. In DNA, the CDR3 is TGTGCCAGCAGCTTAGGCGAGGTGGCTAGCGGGACGAAGACCCAGTACTTC.

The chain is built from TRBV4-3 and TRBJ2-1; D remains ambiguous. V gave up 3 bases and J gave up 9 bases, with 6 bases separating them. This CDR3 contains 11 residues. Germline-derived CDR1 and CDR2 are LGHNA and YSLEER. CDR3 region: CASSQKAEQFF. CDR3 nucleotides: TGCGCCAGCAGCCAGAAAGCTGAGCAGTTCTTC.